These 20 T cell receptor beta chains share one sample of origin, sequenced in a study of monozygotic twins with inflammatory bowel disease. TCRdb re-called the 5' RACE reads; every CDR3 protein appears as one record, without DNA. The sample features roughly 200,000 distinct CDR3 sequences, with 7.5% to 8% in its top ten. Source material: blood. These receptors were collected from a human donor with ulcerative colitis or Crohn's disease, or a healthy co-twin of an affected twin (not recorded which).

This chain connects TRBV7-7 to TRBJ2-2. The CDR3 sequence is 15 residues long. Germline CDR1 and CDR2: SSHAT and FNYEAQ (reference sequence). The chain's CDR3 is CASSFTPGTTGELFF.

The rearrangement joins TRBV7-2 to TRBJ1-5; without DNA, the TCRdb call of TRBD1 cannot be checked. There are 14 residues in the CDR3. CDR1 is SGHTA, CDR2 FQGNSA, per germline. CDR3 protein: CASSPQGSNQPQHF.

The chain is built from TRBV3-1 and TRBJ1-2; the TCRdb D gene call, TRBD1, has no DNA to confirm it. Germline CDR1 and CDR2: LGHDT and YNNKEL (reference sequence). The CDR3 runs 15 residues. The CDR3 sequence: CASSQGPQGSVGYTF.

This rearrangement joins TRBV19 to TRBJ1-2; TCRdb calls TRBD1, which cannot be checked without DNA. This CDR3 has 12 amino acids. CDR1 and CDR2 from the germline V gene are LNHDA and SQIVND (reference sequence). CDR3 amino acids: CASSTGGAGYTF.

The CDR3 is CASSVWGDTEAFF. The genes are TRBV5-1 and TRBJ1-1; TCRdb calls TRBD1, which cannot be checked without DNA. Looked up from germline, CDR1 is SGHRS and CDR2 is YFSETQ. The CDR3 length is 13 residues. Combining the CDR3 with reference TRBV5-1 and TRBJ1-1 gives the whole variable domain KAGVTQTPRYLIKTRGQQVTLSCSPISGHRSVSWYQQTPGQGLQFLFEYFSETQRNKGNFPGRFSGRQFSNSRSEMNVSTLELGDSALYLCASSVWGDTEAFFGQGTRLTVV.

The chain couples TRBV5-1 to TRBJ1-6; the TRBD1 assignment by TCRdb is unverifiable without DNA. The germline CDR1 and CDR2 sequences are SGHRS and YFSETQ. The CDR3 spans 15 residues. The CDR3 sequence is CASSGTGGVYSPLHF.

The CDR3 loop reads CASSLRGVLYEQYF. The chain recombines TRBV5-6 with TRBJ2-7; TCRdb's D call of TRBD1 is untestable without DNA. CDR3 length equals 14 residues. Germline V gives CDR1 SGHDT, CDR2 YYEEEE.

The V and J genes are TRBV18 and TRBJ2-7; TCRdb picks TRBD1, but there is no DNA to check that call. Germline lookup yields CDR1 KGHSH and CDR2 LQKENI. This CDR3 contains 17 residues. The CDR3 here is CASSPRYPGQIVYEQYF.

V is TRBV20-1 and J is TRBJ2-5; TCRdb's D gene call, TRBD1, goes unchecked for lack of DNA. CDR3 size: 15 residues. Germline-derived CDR1 and CDR2 are DFQATT and SNEGSKA (reference sequence). CDR3 sequence: CSARKWDRGKETQYF.

V is TRBV9 and J is TRBJ1-6; the TCRdb D gene call, TRBD1, has no DNA to confirm it. The CDR3 spans 15 residues. Germline V lookup: CDR1 SGDLS, CDR2 YYNGEE. The CDR3 is CASSETDSYNSPLHF.

The chain uses TRBV2 and TRBJ2-2. Germline CDR1 SNHLY, CDR2 FYNNEI. This CDR3 is 13 amino acids long. The CDR3 is CASSGLVTGELFF.

V gene TRBV5-1 combines with J gene TRBJ2-5; TCRdb's D gene call, TRBD2, goes unchecked for lack of DNA. The CDR3 runs 15 residues. Germline V gene sequence: CDR1 SGHRS, CDR2 YFSETQ. The CDR3 loop is CASSPEGGTRETQYF.

CDR3 sequence: CASSQAWRNTEAFF. The genes are TRBV4-3 and TRBJ1-1. Germline CDR1 is LGHNA and CDR2 is YSLEER. This CDR3 is built from 14 residues.

The V gene is TRBV12-3 or TRBV12-4, the J gene TRBJ1-5. The CDR3 length is 14 residues. The CDR3 spells CASSGTNSNQPQHF.

The chain employs TRBV27 and TRBJ2-7. The germline gives CDR1 MNHEY, CDR2 SMNVEV (reference sequence). This CDR3 contains 14 residues. CDR3 in amino acids: CASSNSVNLYEQYF.

The V gene is TRBV12-3 or TRBV12-4, the J gene TRBJ2-5; TCRdb outputs TRBD2, but without DNA this stays unchecked. This CDR3 contains 17 residues. CDR3 amino acids: CASSFHPPGLAEETQYF.

The chain is built from TRBV20-1 and TRBJ2-3; the D gene TCRdb calls, TRBD1, cannot be checked with no DNA. The CDR3 length is 13 residues. Germline CDR1 reads DFQATT; CDR2 reads SNEGSKA (reference sequence). This CDR3 is CSVPKQGADTQYF.

The chain uses TRBV3-1 and TRBJ2-1; TCRdb's D call, TRBD1, is unchecked because there is no DNA. CDR1 is LGHDT, CDR2 YNNKEL, per germline (reference sequence). CDR3 length: 15 amino acids. CDR3 loop: CASSNRDRVYNEQFF.

This chain's CDR3 is CASSRLPGLSSGANVLTF. The chain links TRBV6-1 to TRBJ2-6; TCRdb outputs TRBD2, but without DNA this stays unchecked. In germline, CDR1 is MNHNS, CDR2 SASEGT. The CDR3 extends over 18 amino acids.

The CDR3 region is CASSPRPREGNEQFF. The V and J genes are TRBV5-1 and TRBJ2-1; absent DNA, TCRdb's TRBD1 call cannot be checked. Germline loops: CDR1 SGHRS, CDR2 YFSETQ. The CDR3 extends over 15 amino acids.